This TCR beta chain derives from a study of blood T cell repertoires in COVID-19 (TCRdb year 2020). Regarding the research as a whole: Collaborator samples came from the United States, Italy and Spain and covered acute and convalescent phases of COVID-19. The prospective study material was composed of cDNA or gDNA derived from T cells, B-cell-depleted T cells, or PBMCs. Deeply sampled blood TCRbeta repertoires from subjects exposed to, actively infected with, or recovered from COVID-19 were included in the dataset. The repertoires were made available in a free public database intended to serve as a resource for research on the immune response to SARS-CoV-2. Samples were obtained from the ongoing ImmuneRACE study (first 160 participants) and from roughly 1,300 subjects provided by 6 global collaborators. A de-identified subject ID, COVID-19 status, age in years and sex were almost always included in the sample metadata. Where available, HLA class I and class II types were obtained from metadata supplied by the sample provider rather than from assay-based typing. On the study overall, not on this receptor specifically: How much clinical and demographic metadata was included differed by source and by participant, and the metadata was provided uncurated.

The germline V gene encodes CDR1 SGHNT and CDR2 YYREEE (reference sequence). Inclusive of the bounding cysteine and phenylalanine, the CDR3 is 15 residues long. Only the CDR3 portion is preserved as DNA: 45 bases, with reading frame beginning at the first base. Trimming accounts for 4 bases at V and 14 bases at J, while the number of junction bases matched to no gene is 13. Whole blood was collected in K2EDTA tubes by collaborating institutions according to the institutions' own protocols. For TCRbeta analysis, collaborators shipped samples as frozen whole blood, isolated PBMCs, or DNA extracted from either of those sample types. TCRbeta CDR3 regions were amplified from genomic DNA using the immunoSEQ Assay, a bias-controlled multiplex PCR. On the authors' methods: Nucleated cell counts per sample were estimated from amplification of reference gene primers within the assay. To quantify the absolute abundance of each unique TCRbeta CDR3 rearrangement, sequence reads were collapsed and filtered. For each sample, productive Simpson clonality was calculated by taking the square root of Simpson's diversity index across productive rearrangements. Here the immuneACCESS table is served through TCRdb, limited to in-frame sequences with V and J called. Missing clones are a known gap in these copies; in checked studies unresolved V genes cover under half, and the rest lacks a known reason. That table supplies the V and J calls and clone size; D and trimming were determined from the DNA. The sample contains 130,000 to 150,000 clones, more than 80% of them found a single time. Together, the top ten hold 5.5% to 7% of the sample.

Remarks on this clone: The antigen it recognizes is unknown. Base qualities are not at hand, and no much larger clone is one base apart.

This TCR derives from a human donor in a cohort sampled during active COVID-19. What was sequenced was peripheral blood. Recombination linked TRBV5-4 to TRBJ1-6, and 9 junction bases match TRBD1. CDR3 sequence: CASSRDRVPVGSLHF. The DNA sequence follows: TGTGCCAGCAGCCGGGACAGGGTCCCCGTGGGGTCCCTCCACTTT.